This T cell receptor beta chain is drawn from a study of CD8 T cells in Susac syndrome. Stable or active relapsing-remitting multiple sclerosis, untreated and meeting revised McDonald criteria, defined the controls. Isolation of CD8+ and CD4+ T cells was performed negatively, whereas enrichment of TEMRA cells was done by FACS. This clonotype was recorded only once. Looked up from germline, CDR1 is MNHEY and CDR2 is SMNVEV (reference sequence). The CDR3 length is 16 residues. The junction had 6 bases not matched to a gene; V was cut back by 6 bases and J by 1 base. The RNA, about 0.5 to 1 ug, was put through reverse transcription using random hexamers. A multiplex approach, immunoSEQ multiplex PCR, amplified TCR beta CDR3 across 54 Vbeta and 13 Jbeta. TCRdb processed the immunoSEQ multiplex PCR reads anew with MiXCR; each CDR3 protein has one entry. The top ten hold approximately 0.1% of the sample, which has approximately 180,000 distinct CDR3 sequences, about 94% seen once.

V is TRBV27 and J is TRBJ1-5, with 10 bases fitting TRBD1. Material: CD4+ T cells from PBMCs. This receptor was identified in a human donor with multiple sclerosis. The CDR3 is CASRTGTGVSNQPQHF. Here the CDR3 DNA reads TGTGCCAGCAGAACCGGGACAGGGGTGAGCAATCAGCCCCAGCATTTT.